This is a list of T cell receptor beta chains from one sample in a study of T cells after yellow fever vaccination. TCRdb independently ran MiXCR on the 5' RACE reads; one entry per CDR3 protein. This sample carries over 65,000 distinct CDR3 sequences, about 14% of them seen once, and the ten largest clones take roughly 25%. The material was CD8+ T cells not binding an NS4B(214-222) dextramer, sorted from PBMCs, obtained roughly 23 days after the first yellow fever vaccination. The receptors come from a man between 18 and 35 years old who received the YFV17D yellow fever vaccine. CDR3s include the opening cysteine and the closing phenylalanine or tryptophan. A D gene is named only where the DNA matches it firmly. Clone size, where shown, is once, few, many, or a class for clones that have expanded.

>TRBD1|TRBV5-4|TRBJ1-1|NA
CASSSTDYRGLNTEAFF
TGTGCCAGCAGCTCAACCGACTACAGGGGGCTGAACACTGAAGCTTTCTTT
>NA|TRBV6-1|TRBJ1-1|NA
CASSPASSTEAFF
TGTGCCAGCAGCCCGGCCTCGAGCACTGAAGCTTTCTTT
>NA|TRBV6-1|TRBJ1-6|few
CASGRALQDSPLHF
TGTGCCAGCGGACGGGCTCTCCAAGATTCACCCCTCCACTTT
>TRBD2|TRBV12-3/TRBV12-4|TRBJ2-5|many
CASRGKRGSWETQYF
TGTGCCAGCAGGGGGAAGCGGGGGAGCTGGGAGACCCAGTACTTC
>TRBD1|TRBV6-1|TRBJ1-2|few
CASSQAGTGINYGYTF
TGTGCCAGCAGTCAAGCCGGGACAGGAATAAACTATGGCTACACCTTC
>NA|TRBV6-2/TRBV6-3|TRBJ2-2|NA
CASSWDNANTGELFF
TGTGCCAGCAGTTGGGACAACGCGAACACCGGGGAGCTGTTTTTT
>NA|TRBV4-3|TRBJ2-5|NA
CASSQDPGRTQYF
TGCGCCAGCAGCCAAGACCCCGGCCGGACCCAGTACTTC
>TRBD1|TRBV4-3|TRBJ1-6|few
CASSLRDRGTSPLHF
TGCGCCAGCAGCTTACGGGACAGGGGGACTTCACCCCTCCACTTT
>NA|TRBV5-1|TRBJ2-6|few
CASSLGTAPGANVLTF
TGCGCCAGCAGCTTGGGGACAGCTCCTGGGGCCAACGTCCTGACTTTC
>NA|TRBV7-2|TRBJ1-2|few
CASSLYYGYTF
TGTGCCAGCAGTTTGTACTATGGCTACACCTTC
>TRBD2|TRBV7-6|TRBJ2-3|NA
CASSRTGTSNADTQYF
TGTGCCAGCAGCCGGACCGGGACTAGTAACGCGGATACGCAGTATTTT
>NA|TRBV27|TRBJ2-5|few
CASRITGYQETQYF
TGTGCCAGCAGGATAACAGGGTACCAAGAGACCCAGTACTTC
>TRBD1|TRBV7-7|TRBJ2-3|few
CASSRDRLEDTQYF
TGTGCCAGCAGCCGGGACAGGCTGGAAGATACGCAGTATTTT
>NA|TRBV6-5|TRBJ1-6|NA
CASSYRLNRDYNSPLHF
TGTGCCAGCAGTTACCGGCTCAATAGGGACTATAATTCACCCCTCCACTTT
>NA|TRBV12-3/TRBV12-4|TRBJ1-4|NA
CASSPLQATNEKLFF
TGTGCCAGCAGTCCACTACAGGCAACTAATGAAAAACTGTTTTTT
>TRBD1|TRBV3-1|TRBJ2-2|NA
CASSGIRGQGYTTGELFF
TGTGCCAGCAGCGGGATCCGGGGACAGGGATATACCACCGGGGAGCTGTTTTTT
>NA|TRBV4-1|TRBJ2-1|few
CASSQPGAEPEQFF
TGCGCCAGCAGCCAACCGGGGGCCGAGCCTGAGCAGTTCTTC
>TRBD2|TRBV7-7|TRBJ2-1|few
CASSLARGNDEQFF
TGTGCCAGCAGCTTAGCGCGGGGGAATGATGAGCAGTTCTTC
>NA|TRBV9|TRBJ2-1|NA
CASSVGGGLSYNEQFF
TGTGCCAGCAGCGTAGGAGGGGGACTCTCCTACAATGAGCAGTTCTTC
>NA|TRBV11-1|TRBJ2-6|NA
CASSSGLAGDTSGANVLTF
TGTGCCAGCAGCTCCGGCCTAGCAGGGGATACTTCTGGGGCCAACGTCCTGACTTTC
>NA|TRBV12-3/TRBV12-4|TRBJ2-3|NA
CASRTTEGGTDTQYF
TGTGCCAGCAGGACCACAGAGGGTGGCACAGATACGCAGTATTTT
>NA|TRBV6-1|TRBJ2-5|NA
CASSADPGGYETQYF
TGTGCCAGCAGTGCGGACCCCGGGGGTTATGAGACCCAGTACTTC
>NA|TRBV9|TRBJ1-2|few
CASSGRQPLNYGYTF
TGTGCCAGCAGCGGACGGCAACCTCTTAACTATGGCTACACCTTC
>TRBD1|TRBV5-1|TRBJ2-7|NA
CASSIGQGSYEQYF
TGCGCCAGCAGCATCGGACAGGGATCCTACGAGCAGTACTTC
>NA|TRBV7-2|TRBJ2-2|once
CASSFSLRAGELFF
TGTGCCAGCAGCTTTTCCTTGCGGGCCGGGGAGCTGTTTTTT
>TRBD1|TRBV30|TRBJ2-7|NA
CAWTGQGPSYEQYF
TGTGCCTGGACGGGACAGGGGCCCTCCTACGAGCAGTACTTC
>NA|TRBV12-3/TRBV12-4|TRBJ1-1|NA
CASSFGDRTEAFF
TGTGCCAGCAGTTTCGGGGATAGGACTGAAGCTTTCTTT
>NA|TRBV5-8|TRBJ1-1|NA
CASSQRGRNTEAFF
TGTGCCAGCAGCCAGAGAGGGAGGAACACTGAAGCTTTCTTT
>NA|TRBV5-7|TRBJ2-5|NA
CASSSDAVHKTQYF
TGTGCCAGCAGTTCAGACGCCGTACATAAGACCCAGTACTTC